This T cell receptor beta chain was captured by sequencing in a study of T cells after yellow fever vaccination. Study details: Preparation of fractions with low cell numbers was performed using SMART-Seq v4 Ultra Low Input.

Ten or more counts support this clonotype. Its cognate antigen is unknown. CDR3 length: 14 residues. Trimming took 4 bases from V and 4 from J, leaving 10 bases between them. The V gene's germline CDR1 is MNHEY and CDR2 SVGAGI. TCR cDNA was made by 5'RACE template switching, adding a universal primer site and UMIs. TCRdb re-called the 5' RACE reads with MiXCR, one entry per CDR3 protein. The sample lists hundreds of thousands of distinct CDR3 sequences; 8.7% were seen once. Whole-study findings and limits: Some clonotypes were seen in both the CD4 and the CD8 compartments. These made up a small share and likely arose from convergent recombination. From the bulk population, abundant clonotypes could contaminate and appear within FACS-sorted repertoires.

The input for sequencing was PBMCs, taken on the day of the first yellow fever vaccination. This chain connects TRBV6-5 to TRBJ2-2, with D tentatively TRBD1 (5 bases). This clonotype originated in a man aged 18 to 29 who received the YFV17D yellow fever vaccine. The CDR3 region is CASSLGPLTGELFF. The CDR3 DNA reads TGTGCCAGCAGTTTGGGGCCTCTCACCGGGGAGCTGTTTTTT.